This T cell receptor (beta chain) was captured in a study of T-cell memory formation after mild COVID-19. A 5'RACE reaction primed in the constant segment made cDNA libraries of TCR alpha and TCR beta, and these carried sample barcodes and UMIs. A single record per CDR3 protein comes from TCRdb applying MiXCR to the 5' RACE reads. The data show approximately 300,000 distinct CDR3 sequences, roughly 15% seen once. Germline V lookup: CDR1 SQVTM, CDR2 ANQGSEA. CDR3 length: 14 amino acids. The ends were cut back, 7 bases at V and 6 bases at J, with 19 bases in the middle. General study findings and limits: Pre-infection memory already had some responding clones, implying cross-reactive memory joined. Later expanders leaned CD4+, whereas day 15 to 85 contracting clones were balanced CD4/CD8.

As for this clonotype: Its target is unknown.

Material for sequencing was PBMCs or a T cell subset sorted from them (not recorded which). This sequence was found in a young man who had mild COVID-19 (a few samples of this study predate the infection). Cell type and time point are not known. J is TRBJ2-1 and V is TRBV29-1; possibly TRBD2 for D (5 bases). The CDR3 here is CSAQREYGGNEQFF. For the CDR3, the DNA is TGCAGCGCCCAAAGGGAATACGGAGGCAATGAGCAGTTCTTC.